What follows are 10 T cell receptor beta chains derived from one specimen sequenced in a study of T-cell memory formation after mild COVID-19. TCRdb passed the 5' RACE reads through MiXCR, listing each CDR3 protein once. The sample includes roughly 170,000 distinct CDR3 sequences, roughly a fifth seen only once; the top ten take around 23%. The sequencing input was PBMCs or a T cell subset sorted from them (not recorded which). These receptors all stem from an adult woman who had mild COVID-19 (a few samples of this study predate the infection). Cell type and time point are not known.

The chain recombines TRBV27 with TRBJ2-5; TRBD1 aligns across 9 bases. The CDR3 is made up of 16 amino acids. Germline V gives CDR1 MNHEY, CDR2 SMNVEV (reference sequence). J gave up 2 bases and V 3 bases, and 7 bases lay outside the gene matches. The CDR3 DNA sequence: TGTGCCAGCAGTTTGCTGGGGACAGGGACACAAGAGACCCAGTACTTC. It codes for CASSLLGTGTQETQYF.

The genes are TRBV19 and TRBJ1-1; TRBD1 matches 11 bases. In germline, CDR1 is LNHDA, CDR2 SQIVND (reference sequence). V shed 5 bases and J 4 bases; nucleotides not matched to a gene: 6. The CDR3 spans 15 residues. The CDR3 region has the DNA TGTGCCAGTAGTTACACCGGGACAGGGGGCACTGAAGCTTTCTTT. Protein product: CASSYTGTGGTEAFF. Full variable domain (missing parts from reference TRBV19 and TRBJ1-1): DGGITQSPKYLFRKEGQNVTLSCEQNLNHDAMYWYRQDPGQGLRLIYYSQIVNDFQKGDIAEGYSVSREKKESFPLTVTSAQKNPTAFYLCASSYTGTGGTEAFFGQGTRLTVV.

The chain employs TRBV7-6 and TRBJ2-3; the D gene is possibly TRBD1 (5 bases). In germline, CDR1 is SGHVS, CDR2 FNYEAQ. This CDR3 has 16 residues. V shed 8 bases and J shed 3 bases, with 21 bases lying between them. CDR3 residues: CASRIWGGDKTDTQYF. The CDR3 region has the DNA TGTGCCAGCCGAATCTGGGGCGGAGACAAAACAGATACGCAGTATTTT.

The chain carries TRBV5-5 and TRBJ2-5, with TRBD2 as a possible D gene (6 bases). This CDR3 region has 17 residues. V lost 4 bases and J lost 5, with 24 bases in between. Germline loops: CDR1 SGHKS, CDR2 YYEKEE (reference sequence). CDR3 sequence (DNA): TGTGCCAGCAGCCCTTTTACCAGCGGCGGGGCAAGGGAGACCCAGTACTTC. Translated: CASSPFTSGGARETQYF.

DNA for the CDR3: TGCGCCAGCAGCCAACGGGAGGGACTAGCGGGGATCAATGAGCAGTTCTTC. It encodes CASSQREGLAGINEQFF. This chain uses TRBV4-3 with TRBJ2-1; 13 bases agree with TRBD2. CDR1 is LGHNA, CDR2 YSLEER, per germline. The CDR3 length is 17 residues. The V segment lost 2 bases and the J segment 6 bases; nucleotides outside the gene matches: 7.

This clonotype was counted a few times. The CDR3 DNA is TGCGCCAGCAGCCAAGATTTTACTAGCGAGGGCTACGAGCAGTACTTC. This encodes CASSQDFTSEGYEQYF. This chain uses TRBV4-3 with TRBJ2-7, with TRBD2 identical over 7 bases. With V trimmed by 0 bases and J by 3 bases, 8 bases remained unmatched. Germline V gene lookup returns CDR1 LGHNA and CDR2 YSLEER. This CDR3 has 16 residues.

This clonotype was seen a handful of times. The V and J genes are TRBV4-2 and TRBJ2-3, with D uncertain. The length of the CDR3 is 14 residues. With 4 bases removed from V and 6 bases from J, the gap between germline ends came to 14 bases. CDR1 and CDR2 (germline): LGHNA, YNFKEQ. The CDR3 DNA follows: TGTGCCAGCAGCCCGTCTTTACAGTGGGATACGCAGTATTTT. Its translation: CASSPSLQWDTQYF.

This clonotype was observed a few times. The genes are TRBV24-1 and TRBJ2-6; D tentatively fits TRBD1 or TRBD2 (5 bases each). CDR3 length: 18 amino acids. The germline V gene has CDR1 KGHDR and CDR2 SFDVKD. V was clipped by 2 bases and J by 4 bases, with 17 bases between them. The CDR3 DNA reads TGTGCCACCAGTGATTCCTGGGACGCCAAGTCCGGGGCCAACGTCCTGACTTTC. This encodes CATSDSWDAKSGANVLTF.

This clonotype came up a few times. V usage is TRBV7-9 and J usage is TRBJ1-5; D call uncertain. The CDR3 has 12 amino acids. V gave up 0 bases and J gave up 9 bases, with 6 bases separating them. From germline, CDR1 is SEHNR and CDR2 FQNEAQ (reference sequence). The chain's CDR3 is CASSLAAPPQHF. The CDR3 DNA is TGTGCCAGCAGCTTAGCGGCTCCGCCCCAGCATTTT. The whole variable domain, remainder taken from reference TRBV7-9 and TRBJ1-5, is DTGVSQNPRHKITKRGQNVTFRCDPISEHNRLYWYRQTLGQGPEFLTYFQNEAQLEKSRLLSDRFSAERPKGSFSTLEIQRTEQGDSAMYLCASSLAAPPQHFGDGTRLSIL.

This clonotype came up a few times. CDR3 sequence: CASSLAGQGISYEQYF. DNA for the CDR3: TGCGCCAGCAGCTTGGCCGGACAGGGCATCTCCTACGAGCAGTACTTC. This rearrangement joins TRBV5-1 to TRBJ2-7; 8 bases fit TRBD1. Per the germline V gene, CDR1 is SGHRS and CDR2 is YFSETQ. J lost 0 bases, V lost 0 bases, and 5 bases had no gene match. The CDR3 contains 16 residues. The entire variable domain, with the rest obtained from reference TRBV5-1 and TRBJ2-7, is as follows: KAGVTQTPRYLIKTRGQQVTLSCSPISGHRSVSWYQQTPGQGLQFLFEYFSETQRNKGNFPGRFSGRQFSNSRSEMNVSTLELGDSALYLCASSLAGQGISYEQYFGPGTRLTVT.